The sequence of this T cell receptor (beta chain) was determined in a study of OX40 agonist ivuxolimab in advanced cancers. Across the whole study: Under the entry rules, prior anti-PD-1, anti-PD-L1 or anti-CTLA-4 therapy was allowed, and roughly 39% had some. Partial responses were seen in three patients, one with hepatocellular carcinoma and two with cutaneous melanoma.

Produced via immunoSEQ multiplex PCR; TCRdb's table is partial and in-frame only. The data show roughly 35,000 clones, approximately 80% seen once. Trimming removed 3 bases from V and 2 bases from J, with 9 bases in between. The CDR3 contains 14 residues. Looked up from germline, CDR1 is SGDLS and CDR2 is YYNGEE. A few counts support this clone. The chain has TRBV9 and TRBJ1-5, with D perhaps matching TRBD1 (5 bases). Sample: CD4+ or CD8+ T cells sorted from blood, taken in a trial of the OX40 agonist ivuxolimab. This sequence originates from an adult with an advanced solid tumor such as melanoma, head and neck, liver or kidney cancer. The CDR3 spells CASSAAGGNQPQHF. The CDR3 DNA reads TGTGCCAGCAGCGCCGCGGGGGGCAATCAGCCCCAGCATTTT.